This T cell receptor (beta chain) emerged from a study of cytomegalovirus exposure and HLA in healthy donors. The CDR3 runs to 15 residues. Germline values: CDR1 SEHNR, CDR2 FQNEAQ (reference sequence). Trimming removed 5 bases at V and 5 bases at J, with 16 bases between. This clone was counted once. Primers: 60 Vbeta forward and 13 Jbeta reverse. Profiled with immunoSEQ multiplex PCR; TCRdb holds only in-frame clones, not every one. Of some 90,000 clones in the sample, around 80% are singletons; the top ten hold 4.4%. The specimen was PBMCs. This chain connects TRBV7-9 to TRBJ2-1; no definite D call. The receptor's source is a male donor in good health and CMV-seropositive. CDR3 loop: CASSLILTTHNEQFF. Written as DNA, the CDR3 is TGTGCCAGCAGCCTCATCCTTACAACGCACAATGAGCAGTTCTTC.